The 13 T cell receptor beta chains below come from one sample, sequenced in a study of cytomegalovirus exposure and HLA in healthy donors. Primers for the PCR totalled 60 Vbeta and 13 Jbeta. Only in-frame clones appear in the TCRdb table, and some are missing; sequencing was by immunoSEQ multiplex PCR. The table has 100,000 to 150,000 clones, 74% seen once. The sample consisted of PBMCs. The receptor set was obtained from a woman aged 50 to 60 in good health and CMV-seropositive.

The DNA of the CDR3 is TGTGCCAGCAGTTTGGTTAGCTACGAGCAGTACTTC. Encoded protein: CASSLVSYEQYF. The chain joins TRBV28 to TRBJ2-7; D ambiguous. From germline, CDR1 is MDHEN and CDR2 SYDVKM. V dropped 3 bases and J dropped 3 bases, with 6 bases sitting between them. The CDR3 is 12 amino acids.

The genes are TRBV4-1 and TRBJ2-3; TRBD2 aligns across 10 bases. The junction had 12 bases not matched to a gene; V was cut back by 0 bases and J by 0 bases. The CDR3 covers 20 residues. CDR1 and CDR2 from the germline V gene are MGHRA and YSYEKL. CDR3: CASSQEAPLAGASSTDTQYF. In DNA, the CDR3 is TGCGCCAGCAGCCAAGAGGCCCCCCTAGCGGGGGCCTCCAGCACAGATACGCAGTATTTT.

The V gene is TRBV25-1, the J gene TRBJ2-6; the D gene is possibly TRBD1 (6 bases). The CDR3 covers 15 residues. The germline V and J ends were trimmed by 5 bases and 4 bases, with 12 bases remaining between them. Germline loops: CDR1 MGHDK, CDR2 SYGVNS. In DNA, the CDR3 is TGTGCCAGCAGTTACAGGGTGGGGGGGGCCAACGTCCTGACTTTC. This codes for CASSYRVGGANVLTF. Combining the CDR3 with reference TRBV25-1 and TRBJ2-6 gives the whole variable domain EADIYQTPRYLVIGTGKKITLECSQTMGHDKMYWYQQDPGMELHLIHYSYGVNSTEKGDLSSESTVSRIRTEHFPLTLESARPSHTSQYLCASSYRVGGANVLTFGAGSRLTVL.

Remarks on this clone: A junction end diverges from the germline sequence, so it may reflect a read error. The rearrangement joins TRBV7-8 to TRBJ2-6, with 13 bases aligning to TRBD2. The length of the CDR3 is 17 residues. Germline V lookup: CDR1 SGHVS, CDR2 FQNEAQ. CDR3 protein: CANSATSGGAGANVLTF. The CDR3 DNA follows: TGTGCCAACAGCGCTACTAGCGGGGGGGCTGGGGCCAACGTCCTGACTTTC. Filled out from reference TRBV7-8 and TRBJ2-6, the complete variable domain reads GAGVSQSPRYKVAKRGQDVALRCDPISGHVSLFWYQQALGQGPEFLTYFQNEAQLDKSGLPSDRFFAERPEGSVSTLKIQRTQQEDSAVYLCANSATSGGAGANVLTFGAGSRLTVL.

The chain recombines TRBV5-1 with TRBJ1-5; perhaps TRBD1 as D (6 bases). Germline V lookup: CDR1 SGHRS, CDR2 YFSETQ. V lost 2 bases to trimming and J lost 4 bases, with 13 bases between them. The CDR3 consists of 15 residues. The DNA of the CDR3 is TGCGCCAGCAGCTTTCGGGGGGCCGCTAATCAGCCCCAGCATTTT. Protein sequence: CASSFRGAANQPQHF.

The CDR3 reads CASSPGTGGNTIYF. The CDR3 coding sequence is TGTGCCAGCAGCCCCGGGACAGGCGGAAACACCATATATTTT. The chain couples TRBV7-6 to TRBJ1-3, with 8 bases matching TRBD1. Germline lookup yields CDR1 SGHVS and CDR2 FNYEAQ. Losses at the gene ends were 5 bases for V and 4 bases for J; bases not matched to a gene: 4. The CDR3 length is 14 residues.

The chain is built from TRBV28 and TRBJ1-5; D unresolved. CDR3 size: 14 residues. The germline V gene has CDR1 MDHEN and CDR2 SYDVKM. Between the trimmed V and J ends, which lost 1 base and 3 bases, there was a span of 7 bases. The CDR3 is CASSLSLYNQPQHF. CDR3 bases: TGTGCCAGCAGTTTATCCCTTTACAATCAGCCCCAGCATTTT.

This clone has just one count. The V gene is TRBV4-2, the J gene TRBJ1-3, with D possibly TRBD1 on 6 matching bases. CDR3 length: 14 amino acids. Germline V gene data show CDR1 as LGHNA and CDR2 as YNFKEQ. The ends were cut back, 0 bases at V and 7 bases at J, with 10 bases in the middle. The DNA of the CDR3 is TGTGCCAGCAGCCAAGAATTAGGACAGAACACCATATATTTT. Its protein product is CASSQELGQNTIYF.

The chain joins TRBV11-2 to TRBJ1-2, with D possibly TRBD1 on 5 matching bases. Trimming left V 4 bases short and J 7 bases short, with 16 bases between. Germline V lookup: CDR1 SGHAT, CDR2 FQNNGV. The CDR3 has 14 amino acids. The CDR3 here is CASSWRQPKSGYTF. Here the CDR3 DNA reads TGTGCCAGCAGCTGGAGACAGCCCAAGAGTGGCTACACCTTC.

This clone was picked up one time. The V and J genes are TRBV2 and TRBJ1-6; 7 bases align to TRBD1. CDR1 SNHLY and CDR2 FYNNEI come from the germline V gene. V was clipped by 5 bases and J by 10 bases; unmatched bases: 8. This CDR3 region has 14 residues. CDR3 bases: TGTGCCAGCAGTCGCATCACAGGGGAATCACCCCTCCACTTT. Protein sequence: CASSRITGESPLHF.

The chain uses TRBV9 and TRBJ2-5; TRBD2 aligns across 8 bases. Germline values: CDR1 SGDLS, CDR2 YYNGEE. The CDR3 consists of 16 residues. With V trimmed by 0 bases and J by 1 base, 5 bases remained unmatched. As DNA, the CDR3 is TGTGCCAGCAGCGTAGCCGGGGGGGGACCCCAAGAGACCCAGTACTTC. Its protein product is CASSVAGGGPQETQYF.

The count of this clone is one. The chain recombines TRBV28 with TRBJ2-2, with TRBD1 matching over 9 bases. In germline, CDR1 is MDHEN, CDR2 SYDVKM. This CDR3 has 15 amino acids. V lost 5 bases, J lost 1 base, and 2 bases stayed unmatched. The CDR3 region has the DNA TGTGCCAGCAGTACGGGACAGGGGAACACCGGGGAGCTGTTTTTT. It encodes CASSTGQGNTGELFF.

The J gene is TRBJ1-5, the V gene TRBV15; no reliable D call. There are 17 residues in the CDR3. V gave up 0 bases and J gave up 2 bases, with 14 bases separating them. From germline, CDR1 is LNHNV and CDR2 YYDKDF (reference sequence). This CDR3 reads CATSRDAQLSGNQPQHF. DNA for the CDR3: TGTGCCACCAGCAGAGATGCACAGCTGAGTGGCAATCAGCCCCAGCATTTT.